The entry that follows covers one T cell receptor (beta chain) sequence. Its antigen is currently not known. The cohort was made up of about 670 healthy bone marrow donors. All cohort members were sampled while nominally healthy, although unrecorded immune exposures were likely present. The donor tested CMV seronegative and was one of the 352 seronegative cohort members. Each donor provided a peripheral blood sample, and peripheral blood mononuclear cells were used for TCR beta sequencing. Genomic DNA extraction from the blood cell samples was performed with the Qiagen DNeasy Blood Extraction Kit. The method was the immunoSEQ multiplex PCR assay. For the multiplex PCR, a mixture combining 60 forward primers for TCR Vbeta segments and 13 reverse primers for TCR Jbeta segments was used. The CDR3 region of rearranged TCR beta genes was amplified from genomic DNA with a multiplex PCR assay. The amplified TCR beta libraries were sequenced on the Illumina HiSeq System as 87-base-pair reads. As for the original processing: A later analysis tallied around 87 million unique TCR beta chains across the 550 to 850 repertoires, and some 10 million of those chains were shared by two or more donors. Raw reads were error-corrected and collapsed into unique sequences by a nearest-neighbor algorithm in which closely related sequences were merged to remove PCR and sequencing errors. To assign V, D and J gene segments, CDR3 sequences were aligned to IMGT reference sequences. For a sequence to be retained, a match of at least six nucleotides to both a V gene segment and a J gene segment was required. Rearrangements were called productive when the CDR3 lacked stop codons and stayed in frame with V and J; all others were non-productive. CDR3 was defined according to IMGT convention as the region running from the second conserved V-encoded cysteine to the conserved J-encoded phenylalanine. The earlier analysis of about 500 of the donors excluded sequences that lacked an unambiguous match to a single V gene segment. An earlier analysis of 587 of the donors called V segments functional above 56.7% productive rearrangements and segregating when the between-donor standard deviation exceeded 5%. A statistical classification framework was built for diagnosing cytomegalovirus status from the catalog of TCR beta chain sequences. A later analysis assigned V and J genes by comparing TCR nucleotide sequences with IMGT/GENE-DB human TR gene sequences. A later analysis assigned CDR3 sequences and most-parsimonious VDJ recombination scenarios with the TCRdist pipeline. In a later analysis, each TCR beta chain was defined by its CDR3 amino acid sequence together with its V-gene family, and reads without a unique V-gene family were excluded. A later analysis removed several hundred highly shared, low-generation-probability nucleotide sequences to deal with suspected cross-contamination and a sequencing artifact. A later analysis calculated a clonal expansion index for each public chain from normalized within-repertoire ranks of inferred template counts. In a later analysis, generation probabilities were computed with a VDJ recombination model fitted to out-of-frame rearrangements, and the resulting probabilities were checked against IGoR. In a later analysis, hypergeometric tests were used to score TCR-TCR, TCR-HLA and TCR-CMV co-occurrence, with a repertoire-size bias correction applied to TCR pairs. In a later analysis, false discovery rates were estimated by permuting HLA or CMV assignments 20 times. In a later analysis, co-occurring TCRs were grouped using DBSCAN, with TCRdist sequence similarity added in when clustering inside HLA-allele-positive subsets. Repertoires with fewer than 30,000 or more than 120,000 public chains, plus five repertoires with anomalous nucleotide sharing, were excluded from co-occurrence clustering. The table comes from immuneACCESS by way of TCRdb, which keeps in-frame sequences with V and J called. Part of the clones is missing from these tables; in studies checked, under half for an unresolved V gene and the rest for unknown reasons. The DNA was the basis for D and trimming; V, J and clone size are from that table. The table for this sample lists roughly 120,000 clones. Roughly 3.5% of the sample rests with the top ten.

At the junction V is shortened by 2 bases and J by 5 bases; bases outside the gene matches: 10. The CDR3 runs 16 amino acids, cysteine and phenylalanine included. The kept DNA is CDR3 alone, 48 bases in frame from the first base. The germline V gene specifies SGHVS as CDR1 and FNYEAQ as CDR2. The sample originates from a study of cytomegalovirus exposure and HLA in healthy donors (dated by TCRdb to the late 2010s). With respect to the entire study: According to an earlier analysis of several hundred of the donors, some 180 million T cells yielded over 100 million unique TCR beta sequences and about 300 Gb of sequence data. All discovery cohort repertoires had been generated on a single sequencing platform. The study profiled the T cell repertoires of under 850 subjects by immunosequencing and related them to cytomegalovirus serostatus. Four to six DR-DQ haplotypes were handled as single units for association and clustering because linkage in the cohort was strong. Typing coverage differed by locus: A, B, C, DRB1 and DQB1 were typed in roughly 629-630 donors, DQA1 in about 560, DPA1 in 600 to 610, and DPB1 in 400 to 490. A later genetic analysis took genome-wide SNP genotypes for about 65% of the 666 donors and used that subset as a discovery cohort. The aim of the study was to test whether cataloging public T cell receptors could identify signatures of past pathogen exposure. An earlier analysis of around 580 of the donors used high-throughput TCR beta sequencing to judge whether each TCR beta V gene segment behaved as functional or pseudogenic. Of the 398 genotyped donors, around 81% fell in the genetic ancestry cluster associated with self-reported Caucasian donors. Rather than using new phenotypic data, the later analysis identified candidate immune exposures from TCR beta sequences and from how often those sequences occurred across donors. Among 300 to 500 genotyped donors of the cohort, an average of approximately 240,000 unique TCR beta nucleotide sequences was sequenced per donor, of which 15% to 20% were non-productive. Roughly 300 gigabases of sequencing data and around 87 million unique TCR sequences were included in an early release covering several hundred HLA-typed donors. In addition to the first cohort of around 670 subjects, a separate validation cohort of approximately 130 different subjects was used. Class I and class II HLA loci were covered by the typing at four-digit resolution. To predict cytomegalovirus infection status, the study combined high-throughput TCR immunosequencing, statistical association of individual TCRs with disease status, and machine learning. A later analysis re-analyzed previously published TCR beta repertoires from 660 or so donors and added high-resolution HLA genotyping to study TCR occurrence patterns. Donor age, sex, ethnicity and CMV serostatus were compiled alongside the repertoire data. Broad study findings and their caveats: A later analysis found that HLA-associated TCR beta chains were more clonally expanded and had lower generation probabilities than equally common non-associated chains. While some public TCRs were present in many individuals, most TCR sequences turned up only very rarely across donors. The presence/absence analyses assumed that sequencing depth was roughly uniform across donors, and that assumption may not be true. Assigning TCR associations to individual alleles was difficult when HLA alleles, especially DR and DQ, strongly co-occurred. In vitro tests confirmed that three of the cytomegalovirus-associated TCR beta chains recognize cytomegalovirus antigens. In a later genetic analysis, a missense DCLRE1C variant was associated with V-gene and J-gene trimming of TCR beta chains, and the association was replicated in an independent cohort. For the cohort, immune exposure information was limited to CMV serostatus. Only TCR beta chains were sequenced in this cohort, and the absence of alpha or paired-chain data limited detectable features. Cytomegalovirus status was reported to be diagnosed by the classifier with high specificity and sensitivity in both the original and validation cohorts. According to a later genetic analysis, donors in an Asian-associated ancestry cluster had fewer N-insertions in productive TCRs than the approximately 700-donor mean. A later analysis found that TCR association rates varied across HLA loci, with DRB1 alleles showing the most associated TCRs and HLA-C alleles the fewest. Linkage disequilibrium might explain the correlated functional status among segregating V segments, but an unknown experimental factor could not be excluded. A later analysis associated 16,951 TCR beta sequences with specific HLA alleles at a false discovery rate of 0.05. An earlier analysis of 450 to 750 of the donors showed that most TCR beta V segments appeared in productive rearrangements either about 87% or about 30% of the time, which broadly matched IMGT annotations. Because counts were too low, roughly 18 rarely observed V segments, including chromosome 9 orphons, were left out of the earlier analysis of 500 to 750 of the donors. According to a later analysis, most CMV-associated TCR beta chains appeared to be HLA-restricted, and the HLA associations seemed to be driven largely by CMV exposure. According to a later analysis, parvovirus B19, influenza, CMV and Epstein-Barr virus appeared linked to several top co-occurrence clusters. The authors suggested that the approach could potentially be generalized to other disease states and immunological phenotypes. A group of highly shared sequence variants was considered likely to be a technical artifact of the sequencing pipeline. A further reported finding was that TCR beta sequences accurately predicted the HLA-A and HLA-B alleles for most subjects in the first cohort. A total of 150 to 200 TCR beta chains were listed by the study as associated with cytomegalovirus. Some IMGT-functional V segments, including TRBV6-2 and TRBV6-3, could not be told apart with the 87-base-pair reads, so those segments were excluded. Because HLA typing was unavailable for some donors at each locus, only the typed subset was used in association tests.

What was sequenced was PBMCs. This TCR came from a man between 18 and 35 years old in good health and CMV-seronegative. The chain was built from TRBV7-6 and TRBJ2-7, with 9 central nucleotides matching TRBD1. The CDR3 protein sequence reads: CASSLSLLGQGDEQYF. In nucleotide form, the sequence is TGTGCCAGCAGCTTATCCCTTTTGGGACAGGGAGACGAGCAGTACTTC.